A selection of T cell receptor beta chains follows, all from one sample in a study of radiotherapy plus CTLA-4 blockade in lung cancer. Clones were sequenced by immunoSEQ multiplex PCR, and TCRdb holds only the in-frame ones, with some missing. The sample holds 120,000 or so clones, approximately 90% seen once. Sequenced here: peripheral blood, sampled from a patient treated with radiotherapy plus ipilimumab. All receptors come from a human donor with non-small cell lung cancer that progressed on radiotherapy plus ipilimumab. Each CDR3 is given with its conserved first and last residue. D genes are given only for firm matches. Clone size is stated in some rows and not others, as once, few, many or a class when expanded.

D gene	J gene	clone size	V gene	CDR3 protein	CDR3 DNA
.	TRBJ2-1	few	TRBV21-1	CASSRGPRRGNEQFF	TGTGCCAGCAGCAGAGGCCCCCGGAGAGGCAATGAGCAGTTCTTC
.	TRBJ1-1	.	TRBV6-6	CASSYRRDTEAFF	TGTGCCAGCAGTTACAGGCGGGACACTGAAGCTTTCTTT
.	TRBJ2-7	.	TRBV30	CAWRRGSGLGYEQYF	TGTGCCTGGAGACGAGGTAGCGGACTTGGTTACGAGCAGTACTTC
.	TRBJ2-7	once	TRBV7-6	CARGQGGTKEQYF	TGTGCCAGGGGTCAGGGGGGCACGAAAGAGCAGTACTTC
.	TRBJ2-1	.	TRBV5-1	CASSSTGTQGYNEQFF	TGCGCCAGCAGCTCAACCGGGACCCAAGGGTACAATGAGCAGTTCTTC
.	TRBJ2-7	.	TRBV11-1	CASSLVFPEQYF	TGTGCCAGCAGCTTAGTCTTTCCCGAGCAGTACTTC
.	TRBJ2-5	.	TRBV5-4	CASSSSQATAQYF	TGTGCCAGCAGCTCTTCACAGGCTACGGCCCAGTACTTC
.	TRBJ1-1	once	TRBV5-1	CASSNRQNTEAFF	TGCGCCAGCAGCAATCGACAGAACACTGAAGCTTTCTTT
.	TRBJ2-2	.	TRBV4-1	CASSRRLLIVENTGELFF	TGCGCCAGCAGCCGACGCCTACTAATAGTTGAGAACACCGGGGAGCTGTTTTTT
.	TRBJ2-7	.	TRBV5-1	CASSREGSGINEQYF	TGCGCCAGCAGCAGGGAAGGATCAGGGATCAACGAGCAGTACTTC
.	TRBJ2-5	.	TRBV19	CASSMGQAGETQYF	TGTGCCAGTAGTATGGGACAAGCGGGGGAGACCCAGTACTTC
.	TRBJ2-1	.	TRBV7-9	CASSFASRDPPYNEQFF	TGTGCCAGCAGCTTCGCCAGCAGGGATCCCCCCTACAATGAGCAGTTCTTC
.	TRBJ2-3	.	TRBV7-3	CASSLTGGTQYF	TGTGCCAGCAGCTTAACGGGGGGTACGCAGTATTTT
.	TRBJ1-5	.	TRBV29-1	CSVEVPGLGQPQHF	TGCAGCGTTGAAGTTCCAGGCCTGGGCCAGCCCCAGCATTTT
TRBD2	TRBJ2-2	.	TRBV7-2	CASSEGRLLAGNTGELFF	TGTGCCAGCAGCGAGGGAAGGTTACTAGCGGGCAACACCGGGGAGCTGTTTTTT
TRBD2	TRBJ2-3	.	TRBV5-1	CASRLGTSGSTDTQYF	TGCGCCAGCAGACTGGGGACTAGCGGTAGCACAGATACGCAGTATTTT
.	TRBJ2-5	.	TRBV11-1	CASSLQVGGETQYF	TGTGCCAGCAGCTTACAGGTTGGAGGAGAGACCCAGTACTTC
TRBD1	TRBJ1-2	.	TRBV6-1	CASSPGTGESYGYTF	TGTGCCAGCAGTCCCGGGACAGGGGAATCCTATGGCTACACCTTC
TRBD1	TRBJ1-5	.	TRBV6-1	CASSVQGAQPQHF	TGTGCCAGCAGTGTTCAGGGGGCTCAGCCCCAGCATTTT
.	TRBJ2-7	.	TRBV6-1	CASSEPQPYEQYF	TGTGCCAGCAGTGAACCACAACCCTACGAGCAGTACTTC
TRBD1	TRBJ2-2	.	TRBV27	CASSSHSLGQTNTGELFF	TGTGCCAGCAGTTCGCATAGCTTGGGACAGACGAACACCGGGGAGCTGTTTTTT
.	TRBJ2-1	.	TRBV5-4	CASSLGQNYNEQFF	TGTGCCAGCAGCTTGGGACAGAACTACAATGAGCAGTTCTTC
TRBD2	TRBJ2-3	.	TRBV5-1	CASSTRGGQGTDTQYF	TGCGCCAGCAGCACCCGGGGGGGGCAGGGCACAGATACGCAGTATTTT
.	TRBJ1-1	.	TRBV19	CASSIQGSATEAFF	TGTGCCAGTAGTATTCAGGGGTCGGCCACTGAAGCTTTCTTT
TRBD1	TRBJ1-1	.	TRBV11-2	CASSYSGQGGTEAFF	TGTGCCAGCAGCTACTCTGGACAGGGAGGCACTGAAGCTTTCTTT
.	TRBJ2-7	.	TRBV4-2	CASTSRVGGLGGSYEQYF	TGTGCCAGCACCTCAAGGGTGGGGGGGCTCGGAGGCTCCTACGAGCAGTACTTC
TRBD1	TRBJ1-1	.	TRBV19	CASSIDRQGSEAFF	TGTGCCAGTAGTATCGACAGACAGGGGTCTGAAGCTTTCTTT
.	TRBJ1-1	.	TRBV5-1	CASSPGHLGTEAFF	TGCGCCAGCAGTCCGGGACACCTCGGGACTGAAGCTTTCTTT